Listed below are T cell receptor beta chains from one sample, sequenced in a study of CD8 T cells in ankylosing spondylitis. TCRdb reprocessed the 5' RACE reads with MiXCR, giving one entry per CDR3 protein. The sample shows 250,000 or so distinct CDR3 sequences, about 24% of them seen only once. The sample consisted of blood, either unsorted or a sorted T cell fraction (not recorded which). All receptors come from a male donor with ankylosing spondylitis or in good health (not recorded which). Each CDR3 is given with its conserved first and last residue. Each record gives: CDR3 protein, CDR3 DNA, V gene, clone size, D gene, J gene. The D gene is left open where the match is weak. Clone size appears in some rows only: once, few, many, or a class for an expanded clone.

CDR3 protein: CASSRTVSSYNEQFF
CDR3 DNA: TGCGCCAGCAGCCGGACCGTAAGCTCCTACAATGAGCAGTTCTTC
V gene: TRBV5-1
clone size: .
D gene: .
J gene: TRBJ2-1

CDR3 protein: CSASSPLDRQPQHF
CDR3 DNA: TGCAGTGCTTCTTCCCCATTGGATCGCCAGCCCCAGCATTTT
V gene: TRBV20-1
clone size: few
D gene: .
J gene: TRBJ1-5

CDR3 protein: CASTPFGRKAGELFF
CDR3 DNA: TGTGCCAGCACCCCATTCGGCCGCAAAGCCGGGGAGCTGTTTTTT
V gene: TRBV12-3/TRBV12-4
clone size: .
D gene: .
J gene: TRBJ2-2

CDR3 protein: CATTLQLAGGQETQYF
CDR3 DNA: TGTGCCACCACTTTACAACTAGCGGGGGGACAAGAGACCCAGTACTTC
V gene: TRBV10-3
clone size: .
D gene: TRBD2
J gene: TRBJ2-5

CDR3 protein: CASSSPDRAVSYEQYF
CDR3 DNA: TGTGCCAGCAGTTCCCCTGACAGGGCGGTATCCTACGAGCAGTACTTC
V gene: TRBV28
clone size: .
D gene: TRBD1
J gene: TRBJ2-7

CDR3 protein: CSAFRNSPLHF
CDR3 DNA: TGCAGTGCCTTCCGCAATTCACCCCTCCACTTT
V gene: TRBV20-1
clone size: few
D gene: .
J gene: TRBJ1-6

CDR3 protein: CASSRGSSHNEQFF
CDR3 DNA: TGTGCCAGCAGCAGGGGGTCCAGCCACAATGAGCAGTTCTTC
V gene: TRBV6-1
clone size: .
D gene: TRBD1
J gene: TRBJ2-1

CDR3 protein: CSAYGDEQFF
CDR3 DNA: TGCAGTGCTTACGGTGATGAGCAGTTCTTC
V gene: TRBV20-1
clone size: .
D gene: .
J gene: TRBJ2-1

CDR3 protein: CASSANTDTQYF
CDR3 DNA: TGTGCCAGCAGTGCGAACACAGATACGCAGTATTTT
V gene: TRBV2
clone size: few
D gene: .
J gene: TRBJ2-3

CDR3 protein: CSARDLFLNYGYTF
CDR3 DNA: TGCAGTGCTAGAGATCTTTTTTTAAACTATGGCTACACCTTC
V gene: TRBV20-1
clone size: few
D gene: .
J gene: TRBJ1-2

CDR3 protein: CAWSSAYEQYF
CDR3 DNA: TGTGCCTGGAGTAGCGCCTACGAGCAGTACTTC
V gene: TRBV30
clone size: .
D gene: .
J gene: TRBJ2-7

CDR3 protein: CSVVDPNTEAFF
CDR3 DNA: TGCAGCGTTGTAGATCCGAACACTGAAGCTTTCTTT
V gene: TRBV29-1
clone size: many
D gene: .
J gene: TRBJ1-1

CDR3 protein: CSAEGRGRGNTEAYF
CDR3 DNA: TGCAGTGCTGAAGGAAGGGGCCGAGGGAACACTGAAGCTTACTTT
V gene: TRBV20-1
clone size: .
D gene: .
J gene: TRBJ1-1

CDR3 protein: CSVIRDRGYNEQFF
CDR3 DNA: TGCAGTGTAATCCGGGACAGGGGATACAATGAGCAGTTCTTC
V gene: TRBV20-1
clone size: few
D gene: TRBD1
J gene: TRBJ2-1

CDR3 protein: CDSSFFAETQYF
CDR3 DNA: TGTGACAGCAGCTTCTTTGCAGAGACCCAGTACTTC
V gene: TRBV7-6
clone size: .
D gene: .
J gene: TRBJ2-5

CDR3 protein: CAIRRQGAGHEQYF
CDR3 DNA: TGTGCCATCAGGCGACAGGGGGCAGGGCACGAGCAGTACTTC
V gene: TRBV10-3
clone size: few
D gene: TRBD1
J gene: TRBJ2-7